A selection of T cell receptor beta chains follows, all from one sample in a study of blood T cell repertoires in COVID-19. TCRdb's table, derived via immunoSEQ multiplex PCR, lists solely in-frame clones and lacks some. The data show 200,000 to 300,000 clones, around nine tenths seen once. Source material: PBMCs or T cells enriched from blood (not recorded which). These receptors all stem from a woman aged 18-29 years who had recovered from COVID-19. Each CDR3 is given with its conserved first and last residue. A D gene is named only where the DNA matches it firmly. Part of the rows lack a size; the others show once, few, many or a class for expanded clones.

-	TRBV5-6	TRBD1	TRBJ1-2	TGTGCCAGCAGCCAGGGAGACAGGGGGGAAGGCTACACCTTC	CASSQGDRGEGYTF
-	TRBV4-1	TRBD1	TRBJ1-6	TGCGCCAGCAGCCAAGCGACAGGGGCTGCAGTCCCCCTCCACTTT	CASSQATGAAVPLHF
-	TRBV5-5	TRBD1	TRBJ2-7	TGTGCCAGCAGCTTGGAGGGGGCCACCTACGAGCAGTACTTC	CASSLEGATYEQYF
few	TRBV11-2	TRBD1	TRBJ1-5	TGTGCCAGCAGCCCCGGGACAGGGTGGCAGGGAGCCCAGCATTTT	CASSPGTGWQGAQHF
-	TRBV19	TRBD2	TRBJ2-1	TGTGCCAGTAGTATGGCGGGAGGGCCATACAATGAGCAGTTCTTC	CASSMAGGPYNEQFF
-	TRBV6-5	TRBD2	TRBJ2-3	TGTGCCAGCAGTTACTCGGGACTAGCGGGTGATACGCAGTATTTT	CASSYSGLAGDTQYF
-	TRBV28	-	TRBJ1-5	TGTGCCAGCAGTTTTGGGGGCGACGGCAATCAGCCCCAGCATTTT	CASSFGGDGNQPQHF
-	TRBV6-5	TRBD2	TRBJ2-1	TGTGCCAGCAGGCTAGCGGCCAGCTCCTACAATGAGCAGTTCTTC	CASRLAASSYNEQFF
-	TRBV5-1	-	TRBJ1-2	TGCGCCAGCAGCTCGAGGGAGGGGATCAACTATGGCTACACCTTC	CASSSREGINYGYTF
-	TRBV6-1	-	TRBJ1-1	TGTGCCAGCAGTTCACGGCAGGGCACTGAAGCTTTCTTT	CASSSRQGTEAFF
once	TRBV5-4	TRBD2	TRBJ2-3	TGTGCCAGCAAGTATATCGGGGGGGGCTTCACAGATACGCAGTATTTT	CASKYIGGGFTDTQYF
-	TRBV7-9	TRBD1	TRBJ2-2	TGTGCCAGCAGCTTAGGGGCGGGACAGGGAGGAAACACCGGGGAGCTGTTTTTT	CASSLGAGQGGNTGELFF
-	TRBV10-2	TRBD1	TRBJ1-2	TGCGCCAGCACCGGAATCGGGACAGACTATGGCTACACCTTC	CASTGIGTDYGYTF
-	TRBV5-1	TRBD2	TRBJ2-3	TGCGCCAGCAGCCGAACTAGCGGGAGTACGGGCGGAGATACGCAGTATTTT	CASSRTSGSTGGDTQYF
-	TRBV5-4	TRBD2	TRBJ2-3	TGTGCCAGCAGCTCCGGACTAGCGGGAGGCACAGATACGCAGTATTTT	CASSSGLAGGTDTQYF
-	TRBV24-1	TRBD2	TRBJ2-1	TGTGCCACCAGTGATTTGCTAGCGGGAGTATCTGAGCAGTTCTTC	CATSDLLAGVSEQFF
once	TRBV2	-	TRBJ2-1	TGTGCCAGCAGCAGCCGGGGTATCAATGAGCAGTTCTTC	CASSSRGINEQFF
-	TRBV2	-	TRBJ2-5	TGTGCCAACTCCCGTCCTAGCAAAGAGACCCAGTACTTC	CANSRPSKETQYF
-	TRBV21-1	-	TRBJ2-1	TGTGCCAGCAGCCCTTCGGGTCGCCCCTCCTACAATGAGCAGTTCTTC	CASSPSGRPSYNEQFF
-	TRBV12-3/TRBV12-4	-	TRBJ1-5	TGTGCCAGCAGTTCGTCGGGGTTTCAGCCCCAGCATTTT	CASSSSGFQPQHF
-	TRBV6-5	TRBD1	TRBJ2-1	TGTGCCAGCAGTCCGGGACAGGGGGAATTTAATGAGCAGTTCTTC	CASSPGQGEFNEQFF
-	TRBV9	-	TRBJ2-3	TGTGCCAGCAGCGTAAACAGTTACACAGATACGCAGTATTTT	CASSVNSYTDTQYF
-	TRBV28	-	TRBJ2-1	TGTGCCAGCAGTCCCGTCGGGTTGGACAATGAGCAGTTCTTC	CASSPVGLDNEQFF
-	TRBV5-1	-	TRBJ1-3	TGCGCCAGCAGCCCATGGACTGGAATGGGAGGAAACACCATATATTTT	CASSPWTGMGGNTIYF
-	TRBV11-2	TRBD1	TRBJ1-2	TGTGCCAGCAGCTCACAGGGGAACTATGGCTACACCTTC	CASSSQGNYGYTF
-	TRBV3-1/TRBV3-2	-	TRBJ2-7	TGTGCCAGCAGCCAAGGGGGCGGGGCCTACGAGCAGTACTTC	CASSQGGGAYEQYF
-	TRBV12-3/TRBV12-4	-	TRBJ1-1	TGTGCCAGCAGTTTTCGAGAGAACACTGAAGCTTTCTTT	CASSFRENTEAFF
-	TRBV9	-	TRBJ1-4	TGTGCCAGCAGCGCGACAGCGTCGGTCGAAAAACTGTTTTTT	CASSATASVEKLFF
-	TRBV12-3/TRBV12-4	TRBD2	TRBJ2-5	TGTGCCAGCAGTTATCAGCGGGGGGAGACCCAGTACTTC	CASSYQRGETQYF
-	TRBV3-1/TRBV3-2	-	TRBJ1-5	TGTGCCAGCAGCCGAGACCGGACATTTCATCAGCCCCAGCATTTT	CASSRDRTFHQPQHF
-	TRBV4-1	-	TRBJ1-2	TGCGCCAGCAGCCATCCACGGAAGGGGCGCAACTATGGCTACACCTTC	CASSHPRKGRNYGYTF
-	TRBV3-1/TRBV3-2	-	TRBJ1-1	TGTGCCAGCAGCCAAGACAGGGTCACTGAAGCTTTCTTT	CASSQDRVTEAFF
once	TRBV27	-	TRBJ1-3	TGTGCCAGCATGTCGGGAGGAAACACCATATATTTT	CASMSGGNTIYF
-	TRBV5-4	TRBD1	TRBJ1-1	TGTGCCAGCAGTTTTGACAGGGGAGGTTGGACTGAAGCTTTCTTT	CASSFDRGGWTEAFF
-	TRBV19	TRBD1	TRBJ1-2	TGTGCCAGTAGTAACGACAGGGATGGCTACACCTTC	CASSNDRDGYTF
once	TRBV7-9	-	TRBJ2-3	TGTGCCAGCAGCTTCTCCGCGGCGGCTTTGACAGATACGCAGTATTTT	CASSFSAAALTDTQYF
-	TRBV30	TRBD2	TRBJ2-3	TGTGCCTGGAACCTAGCGGGGAGCACAGATACGCAGTATTTT	CAWNLAGSTDTQYF
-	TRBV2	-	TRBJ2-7	TGTGCCAGCAGTGAATATATCGACGAGCAGTACTTC	CASSEYIDEQYF
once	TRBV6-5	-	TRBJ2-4	TGTGCCAGCAGCCCCCAAATAGCCAAAAACATTCAGTACTTC	CASSPQIAKNIQYF
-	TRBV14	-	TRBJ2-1	TGTGCCAGCAGCCAATGGGCCCGCGTGGGTAATGAGCAGTTCTTC	CASSQWARVGNEQFF
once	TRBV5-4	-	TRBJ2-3	TGTGCCAGCAGCACCCGTAGGACTGGGTATACGCAGTATTTT	CASSTRRTGYTQYF
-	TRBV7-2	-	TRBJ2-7	TGTGCCAGCAGCTTAGGGCCAGGCTACGAGCAGTACTTC	CASSLGPGYEQYF
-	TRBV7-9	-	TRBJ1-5	TGTGCCAGCAGCTTCCTTAATCAGCCCCAGCATTTT	CASSFLNQPQHF
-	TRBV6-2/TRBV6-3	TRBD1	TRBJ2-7	TGTGCCAGCAGTTCACAGGGGTTCACCTACGAGCAGTACTTC	CASSSQGFTYEQYF
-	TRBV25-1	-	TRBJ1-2	TGTGCCAGCAGTCAGGGGATAGGGTATGGCTACACCTTC	CASSQGIGYGYTF
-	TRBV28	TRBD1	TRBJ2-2	TGTGCCAGCAGTCCACTCGGGACAGTGAACACCGGGGAGCTGTTTTTT	CASSPLGTVNTGELFF
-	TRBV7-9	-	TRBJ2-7	TGTGCCAGCAGTTTGGATACGGGGGTTTACGAGCAGTACTTC	CASSLDTGVYEQYF
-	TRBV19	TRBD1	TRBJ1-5	TGTGCCAGTAGTAATCTGGGACAGGGAAATCAGCCCCAGCATTTT	CASSNLGQGNQPQHF